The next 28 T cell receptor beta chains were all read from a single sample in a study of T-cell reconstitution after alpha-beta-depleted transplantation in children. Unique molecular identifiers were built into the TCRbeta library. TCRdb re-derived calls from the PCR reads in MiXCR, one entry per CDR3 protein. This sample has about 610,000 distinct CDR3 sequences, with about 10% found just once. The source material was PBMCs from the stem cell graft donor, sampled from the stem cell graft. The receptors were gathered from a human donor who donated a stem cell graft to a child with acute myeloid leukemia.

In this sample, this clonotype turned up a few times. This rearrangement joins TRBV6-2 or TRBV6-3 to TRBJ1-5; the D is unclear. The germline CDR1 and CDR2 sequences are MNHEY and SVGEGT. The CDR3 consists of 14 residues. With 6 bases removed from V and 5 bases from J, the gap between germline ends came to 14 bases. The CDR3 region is CASRPDTSYQPQHF. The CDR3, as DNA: TGTGCCAGCAGACCTGACACCAGTTATCAGCCCCAGCATTTT.

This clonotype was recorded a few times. The CDR3 DNA is TGTGCCACCGTCCGGGGACAGCTCACCATGAACACTGAAGCTTTCTTT. This gives the protein CATVRGQLTMNTEAFF. The chain joins TRBV12-3 or TRBV12-4 to TRBJ1-1; 7 nucleotides match TRBD1. This CDR3 is built from 16 residues. J was trimmed by 0 bases and V by 10 bases; bases with no gene match: 14.

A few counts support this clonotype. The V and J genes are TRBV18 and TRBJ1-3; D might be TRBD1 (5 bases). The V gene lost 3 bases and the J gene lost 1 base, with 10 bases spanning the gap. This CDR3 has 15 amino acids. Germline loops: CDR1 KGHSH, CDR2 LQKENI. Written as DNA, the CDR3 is TGTGCCAGCTCACCCTCCAGGGAGTCTGGAAACACCATATATTTT. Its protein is CASSPSRESGNTIYF.

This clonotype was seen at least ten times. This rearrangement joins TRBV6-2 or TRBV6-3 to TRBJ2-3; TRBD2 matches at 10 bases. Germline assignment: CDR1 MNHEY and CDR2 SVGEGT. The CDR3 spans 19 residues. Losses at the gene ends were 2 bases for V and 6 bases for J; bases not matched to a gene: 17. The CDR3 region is CASSYQGLAGVLVKDTQYF. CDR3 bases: TGTGCCAGCAGTTACCAAGGGCTAGCGGGAGTTTTAGTCAAGGATACGCAGTATTTT.

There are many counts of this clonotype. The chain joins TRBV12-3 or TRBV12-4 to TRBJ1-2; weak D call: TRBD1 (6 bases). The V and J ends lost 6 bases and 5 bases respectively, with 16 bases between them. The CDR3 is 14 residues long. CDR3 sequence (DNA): TGTGCCAGCAGCGACAGGACCTCGTGGTATGGCTACACCTTC. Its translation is CASSDRTSWYGYTF.

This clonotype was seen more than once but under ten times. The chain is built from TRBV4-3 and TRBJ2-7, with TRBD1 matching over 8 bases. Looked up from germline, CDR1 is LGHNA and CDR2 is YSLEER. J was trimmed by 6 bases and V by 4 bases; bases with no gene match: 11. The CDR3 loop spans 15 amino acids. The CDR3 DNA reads TGCGCCAGCAGCCGAGACTTAGGGACAGGAGTCGAGCAGTACTTC. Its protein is CASSRDLGTGVEQYF.

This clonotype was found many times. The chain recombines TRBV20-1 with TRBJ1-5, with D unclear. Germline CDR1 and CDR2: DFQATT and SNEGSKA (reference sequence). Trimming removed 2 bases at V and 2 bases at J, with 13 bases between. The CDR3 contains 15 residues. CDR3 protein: CSARQGGWGNQPQHF. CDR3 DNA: TGCAGTGCTAGACAAGGAGGTTGGGGCAATCAGCCCCAGCATTTT.

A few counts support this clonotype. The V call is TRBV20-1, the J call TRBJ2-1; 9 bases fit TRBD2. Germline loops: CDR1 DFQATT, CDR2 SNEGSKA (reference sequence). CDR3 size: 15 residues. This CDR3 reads CGGRDPTSSYNEQFF. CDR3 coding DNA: TGCGGCGGGAGGGACCCCACCAGCTCCTACAATGAGCAGTTCTTC.

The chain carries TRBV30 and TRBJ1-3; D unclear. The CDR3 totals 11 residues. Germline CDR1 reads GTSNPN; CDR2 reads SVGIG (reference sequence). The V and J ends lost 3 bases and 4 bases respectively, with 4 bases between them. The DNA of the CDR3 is TGTGCCTGGAGGGGAGGAAACACCATATATTTT. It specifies CAWRGGNTIYF. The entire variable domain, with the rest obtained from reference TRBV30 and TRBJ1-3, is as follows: SQTIHQWPATLVQPVGSPLSLECTVEGTSNPNLYWYRQAAGRGLQLLFYSVGIGQISSEVPQNLSASRPQDRQFILSSKKLLLSDSGFYLCAWRGGNTIYFGEGSWLTVV.

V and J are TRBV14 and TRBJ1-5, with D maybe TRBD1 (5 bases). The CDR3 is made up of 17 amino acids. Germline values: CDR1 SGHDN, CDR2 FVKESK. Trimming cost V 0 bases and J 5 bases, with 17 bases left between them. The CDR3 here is CASSQDGRQPSDQPQHF. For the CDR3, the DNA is TGTGCCAGCAGCCAAGATGGCCGACAGCCGTCCGATCAGCCCCAGCATTTT.

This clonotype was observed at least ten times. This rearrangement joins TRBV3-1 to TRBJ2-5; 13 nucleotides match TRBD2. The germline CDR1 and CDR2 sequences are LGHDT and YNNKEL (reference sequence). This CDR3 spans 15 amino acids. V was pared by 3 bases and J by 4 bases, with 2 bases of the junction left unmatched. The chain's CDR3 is CASSQWTSGRETQYF. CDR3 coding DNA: TGTGCCAGCAGCCAGTGGACTAGCGGGAGAGAGACCCAGTACTTC.

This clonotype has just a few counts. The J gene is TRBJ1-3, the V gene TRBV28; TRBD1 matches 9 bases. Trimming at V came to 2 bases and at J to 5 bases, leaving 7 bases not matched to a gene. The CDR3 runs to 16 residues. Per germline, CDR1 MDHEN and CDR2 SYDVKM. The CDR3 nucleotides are TGTGCCAGCAGTTTAATGGGACAGGGCGATCGAAACACCATATATTTT. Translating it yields CASSLMGQGDRNTIYF.

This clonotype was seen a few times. The CDR3: CASSVTPAEQFF. CDR3 nucleotide sequence: TGCGCCAGCAGCGTGACTCCTGCGGAGCAGTTCTTC. This sequence joins TRBV5-1 and TRBJ2-1; D uncertain. Germline V gene lookup returns CDR1 SGHRS and CDR2 YFSETQ. V lost 4 bases, J lost 10 bases, and 12 bases lay in between. The CDR3 totals 12 residues.

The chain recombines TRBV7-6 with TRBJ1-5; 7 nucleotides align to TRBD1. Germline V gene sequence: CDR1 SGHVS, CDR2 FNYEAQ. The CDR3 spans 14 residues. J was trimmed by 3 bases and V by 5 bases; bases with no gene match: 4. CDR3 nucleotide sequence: TGTGCCAGCAGCCGACAGGGCAACAATCAGCCCCAGCATTTT. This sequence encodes CASSRQGNNQPQHF.

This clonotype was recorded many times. In DNA form, the CDR3 reads TGTGCCAGCAGCTTAGATGGAACCAGGGAGCTGTTTTTT. Amino acids: CASSLDGTRELFF. The gene calls are TRBV7-8 and TRBJ2-2, with D uncertain. CDR1 SGHVS and CDR2 FQNEAQ come from the germline V gene. The CDR3 extends over 13 amino acids. With 1 base removed from V and 9 bases from J, the gap between germline ends came to 9 bases.

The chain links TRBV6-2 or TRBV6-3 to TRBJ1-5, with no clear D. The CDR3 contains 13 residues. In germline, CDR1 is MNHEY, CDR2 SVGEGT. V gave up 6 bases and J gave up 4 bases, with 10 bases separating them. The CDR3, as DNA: TGTGCCAGCAGGTTTCGGCAAAATCAGCCCCAGCATTTT. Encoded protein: CASRFRQNQPQHF.

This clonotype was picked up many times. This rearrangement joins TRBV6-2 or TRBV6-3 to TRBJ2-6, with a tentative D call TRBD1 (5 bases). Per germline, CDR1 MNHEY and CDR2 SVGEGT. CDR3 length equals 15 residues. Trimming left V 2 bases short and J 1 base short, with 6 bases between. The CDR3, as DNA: TGTGCCAGCAGTTACGCAGGGTCTGGGGCCAACGTCCTGACTTTC. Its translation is CASSYAGSGANVLTF.

In DNA form, the CDR3 reads TGTGCCAGCAGTGAGACAGGGGCCTCTGGAAACACCATATATTTT. Residues: CASSETGASGNTIYF. The chain combines TRBV28 with TRBJ1-3; TRBD1 matches 8 bases. CDR1 and CDR2 (germline): MDHEN, SYDVKM. Losses at the gene ends were 5 bases for V and 0 bases for J; bases not matched to a gene: 3. CDR3 length equals 15 residues.

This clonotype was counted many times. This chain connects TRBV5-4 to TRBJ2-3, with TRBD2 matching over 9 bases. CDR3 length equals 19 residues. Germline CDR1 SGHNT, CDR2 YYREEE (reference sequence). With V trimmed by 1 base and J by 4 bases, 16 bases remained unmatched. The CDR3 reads CASSLLAGGPIEASDTQYF. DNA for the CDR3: TGTGCCAGCAGCTTGCTCGCGGGAGGGCCAATCGAAGCCTCAGATACGCAGTATTTT. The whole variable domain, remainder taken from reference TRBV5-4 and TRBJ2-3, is ETGVTQSPTHLIKTRGQQVTLRCSSQSGHNTVSWYQQALGQGPQFIFQYYREEENGRGNFPPRFSGLQFPNYSSELNVNALELDDSALYLCASSLLAGGPIEASDTQYFGPGTRLTVL.

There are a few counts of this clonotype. DNA for the CDR3: TGTGCCATCAGGGAGACAGGACAGTTAGATACGCAGTATTTT. This gives the protein CAIRETGQLDTQYF. The rearrangement links TRBV10-3 to TRBJ2-3, with D perhaps matching TRBD1 (6 bases). CDR3 length: 14 amino acids. Trimming stripped 6 bases from V and 5 bases from J, with 15 bases between. Looked up from germline, CDR1 is ENHRY and CDR2 is SYGVKD.

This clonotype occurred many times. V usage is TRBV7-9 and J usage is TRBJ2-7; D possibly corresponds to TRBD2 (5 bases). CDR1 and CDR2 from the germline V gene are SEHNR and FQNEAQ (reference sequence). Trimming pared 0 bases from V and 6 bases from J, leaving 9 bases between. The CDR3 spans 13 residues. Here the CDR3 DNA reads TGTGCCAGCAGCTTAGCGATGGGGAGCGAGCAGTACTTC. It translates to CASSLAMGSEQYF. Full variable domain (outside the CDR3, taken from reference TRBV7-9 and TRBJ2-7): DTGVSQNPRHKITKRGQNVTFRCDPISEHNRLYWYRQTLGQGPEFLTYFQNEAQLEKSRLLSDRFSAERPKGSFSTLEIQRTEQGDSAMYLCASSLAMGSEQYFGPGTRLTVT.

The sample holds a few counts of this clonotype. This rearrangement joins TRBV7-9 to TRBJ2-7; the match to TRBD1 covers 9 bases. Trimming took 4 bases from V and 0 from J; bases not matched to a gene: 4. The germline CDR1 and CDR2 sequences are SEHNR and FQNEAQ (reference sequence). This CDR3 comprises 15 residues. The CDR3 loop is CASSSNRGPSYEQYF. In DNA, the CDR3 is TGTGCCAGCAGCTCGAACAGGGGGCCCTCCTACGAGCAGTACTTC.

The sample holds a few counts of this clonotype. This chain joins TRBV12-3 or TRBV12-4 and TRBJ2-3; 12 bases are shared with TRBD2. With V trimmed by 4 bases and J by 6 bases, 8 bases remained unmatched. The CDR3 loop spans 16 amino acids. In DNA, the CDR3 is TGTGCCAGCAGTTCCGGACTAGCGGGAAGGGCGGATACGCAGTATTTT. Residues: CASSSGLAGRADTQYF.

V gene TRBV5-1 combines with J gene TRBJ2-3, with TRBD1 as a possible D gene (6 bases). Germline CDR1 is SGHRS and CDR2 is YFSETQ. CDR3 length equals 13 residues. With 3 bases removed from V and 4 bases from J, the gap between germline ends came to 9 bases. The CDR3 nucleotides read TGCGCCAGCAGCTCCGAGGGGGCAGATACGCAGTATTTT. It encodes CASSSEGADTQYF.

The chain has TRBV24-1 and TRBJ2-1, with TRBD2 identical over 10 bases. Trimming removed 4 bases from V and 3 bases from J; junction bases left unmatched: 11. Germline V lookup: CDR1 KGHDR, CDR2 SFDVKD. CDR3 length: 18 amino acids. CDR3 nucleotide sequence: TGTGCCACCAGTGAACGGATCCTCCTAGCGGGAGTCTACAATGAGCAGTTCTTC. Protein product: CATSERILLAGVYNEQFF.

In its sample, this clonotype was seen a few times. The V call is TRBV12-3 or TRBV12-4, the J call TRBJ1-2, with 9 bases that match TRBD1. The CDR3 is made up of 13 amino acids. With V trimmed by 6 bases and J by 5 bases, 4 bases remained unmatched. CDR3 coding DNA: TGTGCCAGCAGCCGGGACAGGGCTTATGGCTACACCTTC. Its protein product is CASSRDRAYGYTF.

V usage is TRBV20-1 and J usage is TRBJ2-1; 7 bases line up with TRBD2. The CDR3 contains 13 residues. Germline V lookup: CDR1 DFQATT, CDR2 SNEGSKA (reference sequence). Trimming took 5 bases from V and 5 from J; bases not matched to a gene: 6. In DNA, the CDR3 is TGCAGTGCTTTTAGCGGGTCCGACAATGAGCAGTTCTTC. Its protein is CSAFSGSDNEQFF.

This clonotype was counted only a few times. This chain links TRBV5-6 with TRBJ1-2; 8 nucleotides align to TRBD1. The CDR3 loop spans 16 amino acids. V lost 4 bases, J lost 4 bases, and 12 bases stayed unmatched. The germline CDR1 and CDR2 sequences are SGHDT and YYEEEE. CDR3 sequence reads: CASSTRTGWFGYGYTF. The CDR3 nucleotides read TGTGCCAGCAGCACACGGACAGGGTGGTTTGGCTATGGCTACACCTTC.